This entry lists 30 T cell receptor beta chains sequenced from one sample in a study of patients and donors after allogeneic stem cell transplantation. TCRdb reanalysed the RT-PCR reads using MiXCR and keeps one entry per CDR3 protein. Here the sample spans some 960,000 distinct CDR3 sequences, roughly 17% being singletons. The sequencing input was blood, either unsorted or a sorted T cell fraction (not recorded which). The source of these receptors is a human donor who was either an allogeneic HSCT recipient or a stem cell or donor lymphocyte infusion donor (not recorded which). It is not recorded whose cells these are; they may come from a transplant donor.

The V and J genes are TRBV7-8 and TRBJ2-7; 8 nucleotides agree with TRBD1. Germline loops: CDR1 SGHVS, CDR2 FQNEAQ. V lost 0 bases and J lost 2; bases outside the gene matches: 6. The CDR3 has 16 amino acids. CDR3 loop: CASSLANPGGPYEQYF. The CDR3, as DNA: TGTGCCAGCAGCTTAGCTAATCCAGGGGGCCCCTACGAGCAGTACTTC.

Only a few counts were recorded for this clonotype. This chain uses TRBV6-1 with TRBJ2-7, with 8 nucleotides matching TRBD1. Germline values: CDR1 MNHNS, CDR2 SASEGT. With V trimmed by 6 bases and J by 0 bases, 1 base remained unmatched. The CDR3 covers 13 residues. CDR3 nucleotides: TGTGCCAGCAGGGGACAGGCCTCCTACGAGCAGTACTTC. It is translated as CASRGQASYEQYF.

The J gene is TRBJ1-2, the V gene TRBV7-2; possible D gene TRBD1, 5 bases. The germline V and J ends were trimmed by 1 base and 5 bases, with 14 bases remaining between them. CDR3 length: 15 amino acids. Germline values: CDR1 SGHTA, CDR2 FQGNSA. CDR3 DNA sequence: TGTGCCAGCAGCTTAGGTAGCTTGGAGGGGTATGGCTACACCTTC. This translates into CASSLGSLEGYGYTF.

The chain links TRBV12-3 or TRBV12-4 to TRBJ1-2; weak D call: TRBD1 (5 bases). There are 13 residues in the CDR3. V lost 5 bases and J 7 bases, leaving 14 bases between the germline ends. The CDR3 DNA follows: TGTGCCAGCAGTCCCCGAGGGGAACGTGGCTACACCTTC. Translating gives CASSPRGERGYTF.

The V and J genes are TRBV4-3 and TRBJ1-3; weak D call: TRBD1 (5 bases). The V gene lost 0 bases and the J gene lost 4 bases, with 13 bases spanning the gap. The CDR3 is made up of 16 amino acids. Germline CDR1 LGHNA, CDR2 YSLEER. The CDR3 coding sequence is TGCGCCAGCAGCCAAGATCGGCAGGGTTCAGGAAACACCATATATTTT. This gives the protein CASSQDRQGSGNTIYF.

The chain recombines TRBV24-1 with TRBJ2-6; D possibly corresponds to TRBD2 (5 bases). The CDR3 totals 15 residues. Trimming took 7 bases from V and 2 from J, leaving 11 bases between them. Germline V gene data show CDR1 as KGHDR and CDR2 as SFDVKD. CDR3 in amino acids: CATSPRGTGANVLTF. The CDR3 nucleotides are TGTGCCACCAGCCCCCGGGGTACTGGGGCCAACGTCCTGACTTTC.

The chain carries TRBV6-1 and TRBJ2-3; D unresolved. This CDR3 region has 15 residues. The germline V and J ends were trimmed by 4 bases and 0 bases, with 11 bases remaining between them. CDR1 and CDR2 from the germline V gene are MNHNS and SASEGT. Here the CDR3 reads CASSGVFASTDTQYF. The CDR3 DNA is TGTGCCAGCAGTGGCGTCTTCGCTAGCACAGATACGCAGTATTTT.

This clonotype appeared a few times. V is TRBV2 and J is TRBJ2-2; tentative D call: TRBD1 (5 bases). Trimming cost V 3 bases and J 1 base, with 9 bases left between them. This CDR3 has 15 amino acids. Per germline, CDR1 SNHLY and CDR2 FYNNEI. The CDR3 region is CASSEEQVNTGELFF. Written as DNA, the CDR3 is TGTGCCAGCAGTGAGGAACAGGTGAACACCGGGGAGCTGTTTTTT.

The chain links TRBV25-1 to TRBJ1-1; 10 bases line up with TRBD1. With 1 base clipped from V and 5 bases from J, the junction kept 7 bases outside the gene matches. Germline V gene sequence: CDR1 MGHDK, CDR2 SYGVNS. The CDR3 is 16 amino acids. The CDR3 sequence is CASSELGTGVRTEAFF. CDR3 in DNA: TGTGCCAGCAGTGAATTAGGGACAGGGGTGAGAACTGAAGCTTTCTTT. Complete variable domain (other parts from reference TRBV25-1 and TRBJ1-1): EADIYQTPRYLVIGTGKKITLECSQTMGHDKMYWYQQDPGMELHLIHYSYGVNSTEKGDLSSESTVSRIRTEHFPLTLESARPSHTSQYLCASSELGTGVRTEAFFGQGTRLTVV.

A few counts support this clonotype. J is TRBJ2-1 and V is TRBV5-5; possibly TRBD2 for D (5 bases). The V gene lost 5 bases and the J gene lost 7 bases, with 13 bases spanning the gap. This CDR3 has 13 residues. Looked up from germline, CDR1 is SGHKS and CDR2 is YYEKEE (reference sequence). CDR3 sequence reads: CASRSGFRNEQFF. The CDR3 coding sequence is TGTGCCAGCAGGTCGGGGTTCAGGAATGAGCAGTTCTTC. The whole variable domain, filled in from reference TRBV5-5 and TRBJ2-1, reads DAGVTQSPTHLIKTRGQQVTLRCSPISGHKSVSWYQQVLGQGPQFIFQYYEKEERGRGNFPDRFSARQFPNYSSELNVNALLLGDSALYLCASRSGFRNEQFFGPGTRLTVL.

The chain carries TRBV27 and TRBJ2-7, with D maybe TRBD2 (6 bases). CDR1 and CDR2 from the germline V gene are MNHEY and SMNVEV (reference sequence). Trimming left V 4 bases short and J 6 bases short, with 7 bases between. This CDR3 comprises 11 residues. As DNA, the CDR3 is TGTGCCAGCAGTTCTAGCGTCGAGCAGTACTTC. Its translation: CASSSSVEQYF.

In its sample, this clonotype was seen a few times. The chain employs TRBV5-5 and TRBJ2-1; D not resolved. Deletions cut 7 bases from V and 3 bases from J, with 11 bases between. The CDR3 has 13 residues. The germline V gene has CDR1 SGHKS and CDR2 YYEKEE (reference sequence). The chain's CDR3 is CASGPLIYNEQFF. CDR3 sequence (DNA): TGTGCCAGCGGGCCCTTAATCTACAATGAGCAGTTCTTC.

V and J are TRBV7-6 and TRBJ1-5, with 9 bases lining up with TRBD1. V lost 5 bases, J lost 1 base, and 6 bases stayed unmatched. Per the germline V gene, CDR1 is SGHVS and CDR2 is FNYEAQ. The CDR3 length is 16 residues. CDR3 DNA: TGTGCCAGCAGCCAGACAGGGGGTATGAGCAATCAGCCCCAGCATTTT. Amino acid sequence: CASSQTGGMSNQPQHF.

This rearrangement joins TRBV7-2 to TRBJ1-1, with 7 bases fitting TRBD1. After removal of 5 bases from V and 7 bases from J, the junction contained 10 bases not matched to a gene. This CDR3 is 14 amino acids long. Germline V gene lookup returns CDR1 SGHTA and CDR2 FQGNSA. CDR3 loop: CASSHRQGSGEAFF. The CDR3 region has the DNA TGTGCCAGCAGCCACAGACAGGGTTCAGGTGAAGCTTTCTTT.

In its sample, this clonotype was seen a few times. The V gene is TRBV6-2 or TRBV6-3, the J gene TRBJ2-1; 7 bases are shared with TRBD2. CDR3 length: 13 amino acids. V gave up 7 bases and J gave up 5 bases; unmatched junction bases: 5. Germline V gene data show CDR1 as MNHEY and CDR2 as SVGEGT. CDR3 loop: CASKGRENNEQFF. The CDR3 region has the DNA TGTGCCAGCAAGGGGAGGGAAAACAATGAGCAGTTCTTC.

The chain joins TRBV10-3 to TRBJ2-3; D uncertain. CDR3 length equals 14 residues. V gave up 2 bases and J gave up 2 bases, with 8 bases separating them. CDR1 ENHRY and CDR2 SYGVKD come from the germline V gene. The CDR3 is CAISEVRSTDTQYF. The CDR3 bases are TGTGCCATCAGTGAGGTGCGGTCCACAGATACGCAGTATTTT.

This chain uses TRBV12-3 or TRBV12-4 with TRBJ2-7; D is ambiguous. The V gene lost 3 bases and the J gene lost 4 bases, with 13 bases spanning the gap. The CDR3 contains 14 residues. CDR3 sequence: CASSFSRLSYEQYF. The CDR3 DNA is TGTGCCAGCAGTTTTAGCCGGCTAAGTTACGAGCAGTACTTC.

The gene calls are TRBV11-2 and TRBJ2-3; tentatively, D is TRBD1 or TRBD2 (5 bases each). The CDR3 sequence is 14 residues long. Germline CDR1 and CDR2: SGHAT and FQNNGV. The V end lost 5 bases, the J end lost 6 bases, and 15 bases lay between the germline ends. CDR3 amino acids: CASSPTGKGDTQYF. The CDR3 nucleotides read TGTGCCAGCAGCCCGACGGGGAAGGGGGATACGCAGTATTTT. The full variable domain, with the rest looked up from reference TRBV11-2 and TRBJ2-3, is EAGVAQSPRYKIIEKRQSVAFWCNPISGHATLYWYQQILGQGPKLLIQFQNNGVVDDSQLPKDRFSAERLKGVDSTLKIQPAKLEDSAVYLCASSPTGKGDTQYFGPGTRLTVL.

This clonotype came up a few times. The chain combines TRBV12-3 or TRBV12-4 with TRBJ1-1; D possibly corresponds to TRBD1 (5 bases). The CDR3 consists of 12 residues. The V and J ends lost 7 bases and 11 bases respectively, with 17 bases between them. The CDR3 here is CASKGRGERAFF. CDR3 coding DNA: TGTGCCAGCAAAGGTCGGGGGGAGCGCGCTTTCTTT.

A few counts support this clonotype. V and J are TRBV14 and TRBJ2-5, with D uncertain. Germline V lookup: CDR1 SGHDN, CDR2 FVKESK. The CDR3 has 13 amino acids. V lost 0 bases and J lost 5, with 7 bases in between. The CDR3 sequence: CASSQDWSETQYF. The DNA for the CDR3 is TGTGCCAGCAGCCAAGATTGGTCGGAGACCCAGTACTTC. The full variable domain, its missing parts supplied by reference TRBV14 and TRBJ2-5, is EAGVTQFPSHSVIEKGQTVTLRCDPISGHDNLYWYRRVMGKEIKFLLHFVKESKQDESGMPNNRFLAERTGGTYSTLKVQPAELEDSGVYFCASSQDWSETQYFGPGTRLLVL.

This clonotype was detected only a few times. The V call is TRBV29-1, the J call TRBJ2-5; D is possibly TRBD1 or TRBD2 (6 bases each). V lost 4 bases and J 4 bases, leaving 16 bases between the germline ends. The CDR3 has 14 amino acids. Germline-derived CDR1 and CDR2 are SQVTM and ANQGSEA. This CDR3 reads CSVVGGPSGETQYF. CDR3 coding DNA: TGCAGCGTTGTCGGGGGCCCCTCGGGAGAGACCCAGTACTTC. Based on the CDR3 plus reference TRBV29-1 and TRBJ2-5, the full variable domain is SAVISQKPSRDICQRGTSLTIQCQVDSQVTMMFWYRQQPGQSLTLIATANQGSEATYESGFVIDKFPISRPNLTFSTLTVSNMSPEDSSIYLCSVVGGPSGETQYFGPGTRLLVL.

V usage is TRBV5-1 and J usage is TRBJ1-5; TRBD1 aligns across 7 bases. Germline V gives CDR1 SGHRS, CDR2 YFSETQ. This CDR3 region has 14 residues. V shed 3 bases and J 5 bases; nucleotides not matched to a gene: 5. In nucleotides, the CDR3 is TGCGCCAGCAGCTCAACAGGGGACGATCAGCCCCAGCATTTT. Amino acids: CASSSTGDDQPQHF.

The table lists this clonotype with a few counts. This sequence joins TRBV20-1 and TRBJ1-5; TRBD1 matches 7 bases. V lost 6 bases, J lost 6 bases, and 17 bases stayed unmatched. Germline V gene sequence: CDR1 DFQATT, CDR2 SNEGSKA (reference sequence). This CDR3 is built from 16 residues. The CDR3: CSATTRQGRVGQPQHF. Here the CDR3 DNA reads TGCAGTGCCACAACCCGACAGGGAAGAGTAGGTCAGCCCCAGCATTTT.

This clonotype was seen a handful of times. V gene TRBV28 combines with J gene TRBJ2-3, with D unclear. Germline-derived CDR1 and CDR2 are MDHEN and SYDVKM. V gave up 7 bases and J gave up 7 bases, with 15 bases separating them. The CDR3 loop spans 13 amino acids. DNA for the CDR3: TGTGCCAGCACCACCCCCTCCTCCTATACGCAGTATTTT. Residues: CASTTPSSYTQYF.

This chain joins TRBV18 and TRBJ1-5; TRBD1 is a possible D gene (6 bases). CDR3 size: 17 residues. CDR1 KGHSH and CDR2 LQKENI come from the germline V gene. Trimming cost V 2 bases and J 4 bases, with 18 bases left between them. DNA for the CDR3: TGTGCCAGCTCACCAGGGGGGGGCTGGAGAACAAATCAGCCCCAGCATTTT. It is translated as CASSPGGGWRTNQPQHF.

V and J are TRBV5-1 and TRBJ1-1; possibly TRBD1 for D (5 bases). CDR1 is SGHRS and CDR2 is YFSETQ in the germline V gene. The germline V and J ends were trimmed by 4 bases and 0 bases, with 13 bases remaining between them. CDR3 size: 15 residues. CDR3 sequence (DNA): TGCGCCAGCAGCGCGCAGGGACCGATGAACACTGAAGCTTTCTTT. Its protein is CASSAQGPMNTEAFF.

The CDR3 is CASSVGGDRETQYF. DNA of the CDR3: TGTGCCAGCAGCGTAGGCGGGGACCGAGAGACCCAGTACTTC. The J gene is TRBJ2-5, the V gene TRBV9; TRBD2 might be the D (6 bases). The V end was cut by 0 bases, the J end by 4 bases, with 10 bases between. CDR1 is SGDLS, CDR2 YYNGEE, per germline. There are 14 residues in the CDR3.

This chain joins TRBV4-1 and TRBJ2-7, with D possibly matching TRBD2 (6 bases). Trimming pared 3 bases from V and 2 bases from J, leaving 11 bases between. There are 14 residues in the CDR3. Germline V lookup: CDR1 MGHRA, CDR2 YSYEKL. The DNA of the CDR3 is TGCGCCAGCAGCCACATCGGGAGTCCCTACGAGCAGTACTTC. This codes for CASSHIGSPYEQYF.

This clonotype came up many times. The J gene is TRBJ2-5, the V gene TRBV12-3 or TRBV12-4, with 9 bases lining up with TRBD2. Unmatched junction bases numbered 7, after V lost 3 bases and J lost 5 bases. The CDR3 consists of 15 residues. CDR3 DNA sequence: TGTGCCAGCAGTTTTGGCGGGAGGGCGATGGAGACCCAGTACTTC. It encodes CASSFGGRAMETQYF.

In its sample, this clonotype was seen a few times. This CDR3 is CASSLSQSFVEQYF. The CDR3 DNA follows: TGCGCCAGCAGCTTGTCCCAATCCTTCGTCGAGCAGTACTTC. V and J are TRBV5-1 and TRBJ2-7, with D uncertain. The CDR3 is 14 amino acids. The germline V gene has CDR1 SGHRS and CDR2 YFSETQ. V shed 1 base and J shed 6 bases, with 14 bases lying between them. The full variable domain, its missing parts supplied by reference TRBV5-1 and TRBJ2-7, is KAGVTQTPRYLIKTRGQQVTLSCSPISGHRSVSWYQQTPGQGLQFLFEYFSETQRNKGNFPGRFSGRQFSNSRSEMNVSTLELGDSALYLCASSLSQSFVEQYFGPGTRLTVT.